This T cell receptor beta chain comes out of a study of control samples from healthy donors and cancer patients. Repertoires were generated with immunoSEQ multiplex PCR, while TCRdb's copy carries only in-frame clones and drops some. The repertoire holds around 93,000 clones, with 80% to 90% as singletons. This sequence originates from a man aged 25 to 40 in good health. The sample comprised blood.

CDR3 sequence (DNA): TGTGCCAGCAGTTTATCACTTGACTACGAGCAGTACTTC. Its translation is CASSLSLDYEQYF. The chain links TRBV27 to TRBJ2-7; unclear D gene. The germline V gene has CDR1 MNHEY and CDR2 SMNVEV (reference sequence). This CDR3 spans 13 amino acids. The ends were cut back, 0 bases at V and 3 bases at J, with 6 bases in the middle.